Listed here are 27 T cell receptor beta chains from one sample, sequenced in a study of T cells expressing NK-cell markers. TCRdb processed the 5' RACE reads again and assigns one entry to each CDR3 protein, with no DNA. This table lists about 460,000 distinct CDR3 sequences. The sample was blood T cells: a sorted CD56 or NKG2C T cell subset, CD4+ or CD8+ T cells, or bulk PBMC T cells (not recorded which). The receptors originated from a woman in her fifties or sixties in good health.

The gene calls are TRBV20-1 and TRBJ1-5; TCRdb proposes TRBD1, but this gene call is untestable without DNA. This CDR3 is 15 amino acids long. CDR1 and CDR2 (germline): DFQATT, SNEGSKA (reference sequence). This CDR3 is CSARWGTRSNQPQHF.

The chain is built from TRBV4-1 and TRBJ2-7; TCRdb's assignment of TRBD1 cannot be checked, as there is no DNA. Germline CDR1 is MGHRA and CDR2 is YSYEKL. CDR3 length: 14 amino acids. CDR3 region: CASSQPISGGLQYF.

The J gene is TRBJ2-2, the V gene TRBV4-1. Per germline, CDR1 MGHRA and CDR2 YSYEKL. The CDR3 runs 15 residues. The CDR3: CASSQGGARTGELFF.

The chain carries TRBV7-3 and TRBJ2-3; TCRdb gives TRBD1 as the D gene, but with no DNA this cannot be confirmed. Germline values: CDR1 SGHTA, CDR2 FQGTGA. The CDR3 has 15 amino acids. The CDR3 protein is CASSSGQGAGDTQYF.

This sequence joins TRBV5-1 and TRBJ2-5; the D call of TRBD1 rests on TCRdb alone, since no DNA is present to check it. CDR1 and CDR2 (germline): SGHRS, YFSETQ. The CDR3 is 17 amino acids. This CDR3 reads CASSLWSQPQLLETQYF.

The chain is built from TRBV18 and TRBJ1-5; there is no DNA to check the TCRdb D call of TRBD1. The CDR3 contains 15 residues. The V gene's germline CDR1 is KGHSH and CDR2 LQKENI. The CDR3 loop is CASSPYGKGFQPQHF.

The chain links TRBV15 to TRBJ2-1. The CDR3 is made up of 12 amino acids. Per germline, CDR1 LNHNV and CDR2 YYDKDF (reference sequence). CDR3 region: CATSRDPNEQFF.

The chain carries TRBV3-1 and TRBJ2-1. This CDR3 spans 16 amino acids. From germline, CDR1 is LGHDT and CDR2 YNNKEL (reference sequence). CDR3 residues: CASSRSIESSYNEQFF.

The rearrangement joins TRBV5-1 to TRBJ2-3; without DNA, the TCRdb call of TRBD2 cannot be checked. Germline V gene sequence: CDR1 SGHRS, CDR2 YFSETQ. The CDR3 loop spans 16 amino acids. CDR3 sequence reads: CASSLVSQGLTDTQYF.

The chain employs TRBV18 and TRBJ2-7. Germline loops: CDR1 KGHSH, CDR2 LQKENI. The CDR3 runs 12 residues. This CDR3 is CASSSETYEQYF.

CDR3 loop: CASSQTRTLNYEQYF. The rearrangement uses TRBV18 and TRBJ2-7; TCRdb picks TRBD2, but there is no DNA to check that call. The CDR3 loop spans 15 amino acids. CDR1 is KGHSH, CDR2 LQKENI, per germline.

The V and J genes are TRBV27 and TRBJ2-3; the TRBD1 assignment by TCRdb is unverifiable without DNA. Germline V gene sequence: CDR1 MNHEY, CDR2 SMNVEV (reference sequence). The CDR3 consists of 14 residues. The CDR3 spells CAISTDRWSDTQYF.

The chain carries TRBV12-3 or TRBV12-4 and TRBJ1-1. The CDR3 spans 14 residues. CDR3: CASSLMGSLTEAFF.

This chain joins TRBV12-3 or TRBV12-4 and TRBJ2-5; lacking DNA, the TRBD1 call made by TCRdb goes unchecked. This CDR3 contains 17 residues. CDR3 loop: CASSLARGQGPRETQYF.

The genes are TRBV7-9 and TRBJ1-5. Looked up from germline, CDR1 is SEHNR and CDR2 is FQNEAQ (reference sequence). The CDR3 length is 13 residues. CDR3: CASSTEGSQPQHF.

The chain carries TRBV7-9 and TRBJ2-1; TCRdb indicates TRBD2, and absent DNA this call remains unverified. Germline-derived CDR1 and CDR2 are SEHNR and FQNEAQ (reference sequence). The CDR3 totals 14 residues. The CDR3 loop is CASSSTGYHNEQFF.

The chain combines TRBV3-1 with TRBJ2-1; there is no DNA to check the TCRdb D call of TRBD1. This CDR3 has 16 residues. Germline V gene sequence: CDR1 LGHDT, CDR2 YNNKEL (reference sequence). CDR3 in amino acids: CASSQPFPVSYNEQFF.

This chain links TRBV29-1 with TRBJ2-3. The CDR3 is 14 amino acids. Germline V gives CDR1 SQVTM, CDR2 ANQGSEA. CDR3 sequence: CSVVGATSTDTQYF.

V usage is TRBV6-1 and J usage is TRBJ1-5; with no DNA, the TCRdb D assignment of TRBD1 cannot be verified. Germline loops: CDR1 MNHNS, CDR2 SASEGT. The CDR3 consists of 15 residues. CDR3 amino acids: CASSEVGRGSQPQHF.

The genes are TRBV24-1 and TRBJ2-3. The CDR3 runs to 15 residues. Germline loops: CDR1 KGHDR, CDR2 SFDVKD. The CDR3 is CATSTKSRSTDTQYF.

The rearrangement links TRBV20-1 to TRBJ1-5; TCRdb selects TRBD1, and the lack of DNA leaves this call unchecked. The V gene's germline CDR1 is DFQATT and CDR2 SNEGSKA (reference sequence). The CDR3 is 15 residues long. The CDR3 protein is CSAREGRRNNQPQHF.

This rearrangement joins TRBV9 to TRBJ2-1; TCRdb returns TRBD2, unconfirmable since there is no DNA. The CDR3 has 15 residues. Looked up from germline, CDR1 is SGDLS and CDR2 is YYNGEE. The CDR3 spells CASSALPTGYNEQFF. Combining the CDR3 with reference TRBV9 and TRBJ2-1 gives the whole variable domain DSGVTQTPKHLITATGQRVTLRCSPRSGDLSVYWYQQSLDQGLQFLIQYYNGEERAKGNILERFSAQQFPDLHSELNLSSLELGDSALYFCASSALPTGYNEQFFGPGTRLTVL.

Here the CDR3 reads CASSHPRESVTQYF. The V and J genes are TRBV27 and TRBJ2-3; absent DNA, TCRdb's TRBD2 call cannot be checked. This CDR3 spans 14 amino acids. The V gene's germline CDR1 is MNHEY and CDR2 SMNVEV (reference sequence).

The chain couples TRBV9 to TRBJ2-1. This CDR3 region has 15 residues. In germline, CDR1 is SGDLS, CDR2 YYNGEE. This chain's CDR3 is CASSVEGFLYNEQFF.

CDR3 region: CASSSGVGNIQYF. This chain connects TRBV7-3 to TRBJ2-4; the TCRdb D gene call, TRBD1, has no DNA to confirm it. CDR1 and CDR2 (germline): SGHTA, FQGTGA. The CDR3 contains 13 residues.

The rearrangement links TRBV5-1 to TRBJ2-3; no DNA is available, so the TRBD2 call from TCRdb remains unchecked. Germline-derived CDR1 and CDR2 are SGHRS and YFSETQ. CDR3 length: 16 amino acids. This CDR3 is CASSLEGGRGTDTQYF.

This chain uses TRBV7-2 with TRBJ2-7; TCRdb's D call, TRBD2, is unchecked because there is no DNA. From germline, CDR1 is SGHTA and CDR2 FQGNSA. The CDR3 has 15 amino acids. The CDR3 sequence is CASSSELVFSYEQYF.